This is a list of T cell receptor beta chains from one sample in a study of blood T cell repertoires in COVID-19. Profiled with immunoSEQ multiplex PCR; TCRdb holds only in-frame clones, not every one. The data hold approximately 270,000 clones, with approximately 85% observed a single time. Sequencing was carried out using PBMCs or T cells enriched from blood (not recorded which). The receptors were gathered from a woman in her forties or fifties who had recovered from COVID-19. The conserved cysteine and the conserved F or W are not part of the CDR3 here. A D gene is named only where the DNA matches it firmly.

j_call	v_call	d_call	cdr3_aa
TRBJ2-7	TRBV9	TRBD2	ASSALTSGRRAYEQY
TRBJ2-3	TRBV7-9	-	ASSLATGTSDTQY
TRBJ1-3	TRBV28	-	ASRSDTWSSGNTIY
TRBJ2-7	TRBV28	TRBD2	ASSVSGSLYEQY
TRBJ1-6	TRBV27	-	ASSPVTGSSYNSPLH
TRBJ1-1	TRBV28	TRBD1	ASSTGGDIWSEAF
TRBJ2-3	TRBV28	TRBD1	ASSSGQVSDTQY
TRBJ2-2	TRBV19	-	AILGADPGELF
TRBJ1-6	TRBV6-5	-	ASSPGTYSPLH
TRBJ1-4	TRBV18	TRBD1	ASSTGTGLPTNEKLF
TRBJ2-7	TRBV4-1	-	ASSAGALSYEQY
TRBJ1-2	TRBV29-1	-	SSGEDYGYT
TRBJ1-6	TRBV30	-	AWGRNKSPLH
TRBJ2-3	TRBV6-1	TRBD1	ASSEGDRAGDTQY
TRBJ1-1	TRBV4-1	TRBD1	ASSQGWGQSNTEAF